These 24 T cell receptor beta chains originate from one sample sequenced in a study of blood T cell repertoires in COVID-19. Clones were sequenced by immunoSEQ multiplex PCR, and TCRdb holds only the in-frame ones, with some missing. The sample holds around 370,000 clones; more than 75% are singletons and the top ten take less than 1.5%. Material: PBMCs or T cells enriched from blood (not recorded which). The source of these receptors is a woman in her late teens or twenties who had recovered from COVID-19.

This clone showed up just once. This sequence joins TRBV28 and TRBJ2-7; maybe TRBD1 (6 bases). The CDR3 covers 13 residues. Germline V gene sequence: CDR1 MDHEN, CDR2 SYDVKM. V was clipped by 3 bases and J by 6 bases, with 12 bases between them. CDR3 region: CASSFRLQGEQYF. The CDR3 region has the DNA TGTGCCAGCAGTTTCCGGTTACAGGGCGAGCAGTACTTC.

This clone was recorded once. This chain links TRBV2 with TRBJ1-1; 8 nucleotides align to TRBD1. From germline, CDR1 is SNHLY and CDR2 FYNNEI. The CDR3 runs 14 residues. V was clipped by 6 bases and J by 7 bases; unmatched bases: 10. The CDR3 is CASREQGVTGEAFF. As DNA, the CDR3 is TGTGCCAGCAGGGAACAGGGGGTAACGGGTGAAGCTTTCTTT.

The gene calls are TRBV7-3 and TRBJ2-1; D is unresolved. V dropped 0 bases and J dropped 2 bases, with 5 bases sitting between them. CDR3 size: 14 residues. Germline V gives CDR1 SGHTA, CDR2 FQGTGA. This chain's CDR3 is CASSLTSTYNEQFF. In nucleotides, the CDR3 is TGTGCCAGCAGCTTAACTAGCACCTACAATGAGCAGTTCTTC.

The rearrangement uses TRBV6-5 and TRBJ2-3, with D perhaps TRBD1 (6 bases). CDR3 length equals 16 residues. CDR1 and CDR2 (germline): MNHEY, SVGAGI. V was cut by 0 bases and J by 4 bases, with 14 bases left in between. CDR3 DNA sequence: TGTGCCAGCAGTTACTCGAGCAGGGGTAGCGCAGATACGCAGTATTTT. It yields the protein CASSYSSRGSADTQYF.

The gene calls are TRBV6-5 and TRBJ2-7; possible D gene TRBD2, 6 bases. Trimming cost V 3 bases and J 4 bases, with 16 bases left between them. The CDR3 covers 15 residues. Looked up from germline, CDR1 is MNHEY and CDR2 is SVGAGI. CDR3 in amino acids: CASSYGGGVPYEQYF. In DNA, the CDR3 is TGTGCCAGCAGTTATGGCGGCGGGGTTCCTTACGAGCAGTACTTC.

This clone has only one observation. The genes are TRBV5-4 and TRBJ2-5, with 8 bases lining up with TRBD1. This CDR3 spans 15 amino acids. Germline V gene data show CDR1 as SGHNT and CDR2 as YYREEE (reference sequence). The junction had 10 bases not matched to a gene; V was cut back by 4 bases and J by 5 bases. CDR3 in DNA: TGTGCCAGCAGCCTGGACAGGGCGGAGGCGGAGACCCAGTACTTC. The encoded protein is CASSLDRAEAETQYF.

The CDR3 region has the DNA TGTGCCTGGAGTTGGCAGGGAGGGTACGAGCAGTACTTC. Protein product: CAWSWQGGYEQYF. The V call is TRBV30, the J call TRBJ2-7, with 7 nucleotides matching TRBD2. Unmatched junction bases numbered 5, after V lost 2 bases and J lost 4 bases. Germline V lookup: CDR1 GTSNPN, CDR2 SVGIG (reference sequence). CDR3 length: 13 amino acids.

The genes are TRBV2 and TRBJ1-2, with TRBD1 identical over 9 bases. The CDR3 sequence is 14 residues long. Germline V CDR1 and CDR2: SNHLY, FYNNEI. With 7 bases clipped from V and 0 bases from J, the junction kept 3 bases outside the gene matches. CDR3 in amino acids: CASKGQGPNYGYTF. In DNA form, the CDR3 reads TGTGCCAGCAAAGGACAGGGGCCTAACTATGGCTACACCTTC.

The rearrangement uses TRBV9 and TRBJ1-4, with 8 positions matching TRBD1. The CDR3 runs 14 residues. Trimming removed 5 bases from V and 7 bases from J; junction bases left unmatched: 7. Germline CDR1 reads SGDLS; CDR2 reads YYNGEE. The CDR3 DNA is TGTGCCAGCAGTTCAGGGGGCGCGGGTGAAAAACTGTTTTTT. Protein product: CASSSGGAGEKLFF. Full variable domain (remainder filled in from reference TRBV9 and TRBJ1-4): DSGVTQTPKHLITATGQRVTLRCSPRSGDLSVYWYQQSLDQGLQFLIQYYNGEERAKGNILERFSAQQFPDLHSELNLSSLELGDSALYFCASSSGGAGEKLFFGSGTQLSVL.

The V call is TRBV12-3 or TRBV12-4, the J call TRBJ2-5; TRBD2 agrees at 7 bases. The CDR3 sequence is 13 residues long. The ends lost 6 bases at V and 8 bases at J; junction bases unmatched: 9. The CDR3 sequence is CASRPDGGRTQYF. CDR3 nucleotides: TGTGCCAGCAGACCCGACGGGGGGAGAACCCAGTACTTC.

This clone came up once. The chain combines TRBV15 with TRBJ1-4, with TRBD1 identical over 10 bases. The J segment lost 5 bases and the V segment lost 3 bases, leaving 6 bases of the junction unmatched. CDR1 LNHNV and CDR2 YYDKDF come from the germline V gene (reference sequence). The CDR3 length is 16 residues. The CDR3 here is CATSSGRGQGNEKLFF. Written as DNA, the CDR3 is TGTGCCACCAGCAGTGGTCGGGGACAGGGGAATGAAAAACTGTTTTTT.

The chain recombines TRBV15 with TRBJ1-4, with D unresolved. The length of the CDR3 is 15 residues. Trimming cost V 1 base and J 5 bases, with 11 bases left between them. The germline CDR1 and CDR2 sequences are LNHNV and YYDKDF (reference sequence). CDR3 loop: CATSRVPSGNEKLFF. CDR3 bases: TGTGCCACCAGCAGAGTACCCAGCGGGAATGAAAAACTGTTTTTT.

The rearrangement links TRBV7-2 to TRBJ2-1; 12 bases align to TRBD2. There are 14 residues in the CDR3. V gave up 1 base and J gave up 14 bases; unmatched junction bases: 6. The germline gives CDR1 SGHTA, CDR2 FQGNSA. CDR3 sequence reads: CASSLEASGGDEFF. The CDR3 DNA follows: TGTGCCAGCAGCTTAGAGGCTAGCGGGGGGGATGAGTTCTTC. The full variable domain, in which reference TRBV7-2 and TRBJ2-1 provide the parts outside the CDR3, is GAGVSQSPSNKVTEKGKDVELRCDPISGHTALYWYRQSLGQGLEFLIYFQGNSAPDKSGLPSDRFSAERTGGSVSTLTIQRTQQEDSAVYLCASSLEASGGDEFFGPGTRLTVL.

The chain is built from TRBV28 and TRBJ1-6; D unresolved. Deletions cut 3 bases from V and 6 bases from J, with 6 bases between. CDR1 is MDHEN, CDR2 SYDVKM, per germline. The CDR3 loop spans 13 amino acids. The CDR3 sequence is CASSFRGNSPLHF. The CDR3 coding sequence is TGTGCCAGCAGTTTTCGGGGTAATTCACCCCTCCACTTT. Complete variable domain (other parts from reference TRBV28 and TRBJ1-6): DVKVTQSSRYLVKRTGEKVFLECVQDMDHENMFWYRQDPGLGLRLIYFSYDVKMKEKGDIPEGYSVSREKKERFSLILESASTNQTSMYLCASSFRGNSPLHFGNGTRLTVT.

The J gene is TRBJ2-1, the V gene TRBV7-9, with D perhaps TRBD1 (5 bases). With 2 bases removed from V and 2 bases from J, the gap between germline ends came to 10 bases. Germline lookup yields CDR1 SEHNR and CDR2 FQNEAQ (reference sequence). The CDR3 consists of 15 residues. The CDR3 reads CASSLSQGAYNEQFF. The DNA of the CDR3 is TGTGCCAGCAGCTTAAGTCAGGGCGCCTACAATGAGCAGTTCTTC.

The V gene is TRBV12-5, the J gene TRBJ2-7; tentative D call: TRBD1 (6 bases). With 6 bases removed from V and 6 bases from J, the gap between germline ends came to 9 bases. The CDR3 has 11 residues. Germline V gives CDR1 LGHNT, CDR2 FRNRAP. DNA of the CDR3: TGTGCTAGTGGGCAAGGGGGCGAGCAGTACTTC. As protein: CASGQGGEQYF.

The genes are TRBV5-5 and TRBJ1-2; D possibly corresponds to TRBD1 (5 bases). V was clipped by 0 bases and J by 2 bases, with 14 bases between them. The V gene's germline CDR1 is SGHKS and CDR2 YYEKEE (reference sequence). CDR3 length: 16 amino acids. CDR3 sequence (DNA): TGTGCCAGCAGCTTGGTTTTTCAGGGTTCCAACTATGGCTACACCTTC. This sequence encodes CASSLVFQGSNYGYTF.

The V gene is TRBV2, the J gene TRBJ1-1; D is perhaps TRBD1 (6 bases). This CDR3 contains 16 residues. CDR1 and CDR2 (germline): SNHLY, FYNNEI. Trimming pared 1 base from V and 1 base from J, leaving 13 bases between. CDR3 coding DNA: TGTGCCAGCAGTGAAGGGGCAGGGGAATGGAACACTGAAGCTTTCTTT. The encoded protein is CASSEGAGEWNTEAFF.

V and J are TRBV6-2 or TRBV6-3 and TRBJ1-5; a weak D match, TRBD1 (6 bases). CDR1 MNHEY and CDR2 SVGEGT come from the germline V gene. With 4 bases removed from V and 2 bases from J, the gap between germline ends came to 12 bases. The CDR3 is 15 amino acids. The CDR3 sequence is CASSSLAGGNQPQHF. DNA for the CDR3: TGTGCCAGCAGTTCATTGGCAGGGGGCAATCAGCCCCAGCATTTT.

The rearrangement links TRBV30 to TRBJ2-6; D is possibly TRBD1 (5 bases). This CDR3 comprises 15 residues. Germline values: CDR1 GTSNPN, CDR2 SVGIG (reference sequence). V lost 3 bases to trimming and J lost 0 bases, with 9 bases between them. The CDR3: CAWSVRVSGANVLTF. Here the CDR3 DNA reads TGTGCCTGGAGCGTCAGGGTCTCTGGGGCCAACGTCCTGACTTTC.

This chain joins TRBV5-1 and TRBJ1-6; 7 positions match TRBD1. The J segment lost 5 bases and the V segment lost 5 bases, leaving 4 bases of the junction unmatched. This CDR3 spans 14 amino acids. Germline CDR1 SGHRS, CDR2 YFSETQ. This CDR3 reads CASRTGMDNSPLHF. CDR3 sequence (DNA): TGCGCCAGCAGGACAGGGATGGATAATTCACCCCTCCACTTT.

The rearrangement uses TRBV3-1 (or the pseudogene TRBV3-2) and TRBJ1-6; D unclear. The CDR3 has 14 residues. The V end was cut by 4 bases, the J end by 7 bases, with 11 bases between. The V gene's germline CDR1 is LGHDT and CDR2 YNNKEL (reference sequence). CDR3 region: CASSPGYSNSPLHF. The CDR3 DNA reads TGTGCCAGCAGCCCAGGTTACTCCAATTCACCCCTCCACTTT.

For the CDR3, the DNA is TGTGCCAGTAGTTTCTCCGGGACAGGGGCGTCAATCTCCTACAATGAGCAGTTCTTC. This sequence encodes CASSFSGTGASISYNEQFF. The chain uses TRBV19 and TRBJ2-1; TRBD1 matches 10 bases. The germline CDR1 and CDR2 sequences are LNHDA and SQIVND (reference sequence). The CDR3 is 19 amino acids. Unmatched junction bases numbered 13, after V lost 5 bases and J lost 0 bases.

The genes are TRBV24-1 and TRBJ2-3; TRBD2 matches at 12 bases. The V gene's germline CDR1 is KGHDR and CDR2 SFDVKD. The CDR3 totals 15 residues. The J segment lost 3 bases and the V segment lost 9 bases, leaving 6 bases of the junction unmatched. CDR3: CATRPSGGATDTQYF. Here the CDR3 DNA reads TGTGCCACCCGTCCTAGCGGGGGGGCGACAGATACGCAGTATTTT.